This T cell receptor (beta chain) was sequenced during a study of shared T cell receptors in the human thymus. CDR3 length equals 17 residues. Germline V lookup: CDR1 LNHDA, CDR2 SQIVND (reference sequence). Trimming removed 9 bases at V and 3 bases at J, with 21 bases between. On this clone itself: This CDR3 is also generated by other DNA sequences in the sample.

Sequenced by immunoSEQ multiplex PCR; TCRdb stores in-frame clones only, minus some. Of 700,000 or so clones in the sample, approximately 83% were seen once. These data were also reused for a study on human thymus T cells. That work contributes: Donors consisted of healthy Finnish infants (having corrective surgery for congenital heart defects). Resections obtained during corrective heart surgery supplied the thymus tissue. Gene usage (both V and J) appeared biased in thymic and blood repertoires. Unrelated individuals reportedly shared highly overlapping thymic TCR repertoires.

V gene TRBV19 combines with J gene TRBJ1-6; D remains unclear. The material sequenced was thymocytes. This TCR was sampled from a girl under three years old with a congenital heart defect. CDR3 coding DNA: TGTGCCAGCTCCGGGCCGGATGGAGGGTACTATAATTCACCCCTCCACTTT. Its protein is CASSGPDGGYYNSPLHF. Looking up the rest from reference TRBV19 and TRBJ1-6 gives the full variable domain: DGGITQSPKYLFRKEGQNVTLSCEQNLNHDAMYWYRQDPGQGLRLIYYSQIVNDFQKGDIAEGYSVSREKKESFPLTVTSAQKNPTAFYLCASSGPDGGYYNSPLHFGNGTRLTVT.